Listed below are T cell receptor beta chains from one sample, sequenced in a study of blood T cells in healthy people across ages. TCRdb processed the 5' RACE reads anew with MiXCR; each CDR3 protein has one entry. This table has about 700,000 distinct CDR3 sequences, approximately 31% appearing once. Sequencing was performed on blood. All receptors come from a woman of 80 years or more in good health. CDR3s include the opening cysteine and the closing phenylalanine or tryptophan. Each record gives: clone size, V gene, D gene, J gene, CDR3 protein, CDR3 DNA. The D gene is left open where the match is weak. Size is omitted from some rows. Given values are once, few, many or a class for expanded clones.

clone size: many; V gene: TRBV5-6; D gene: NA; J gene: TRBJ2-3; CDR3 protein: CASSFLQGITDTQYF; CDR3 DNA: TGTGCCAGCAGCTTCCTCCAGGGAATCACAGATACGCAGTATTTT
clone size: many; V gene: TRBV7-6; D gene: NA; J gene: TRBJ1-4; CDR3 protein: CASSLVKGVEEKLFF; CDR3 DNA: TGTGCCAGCAGCTTAGTAAAGGGTGTAGAGGAAAAACTGTTTTTT
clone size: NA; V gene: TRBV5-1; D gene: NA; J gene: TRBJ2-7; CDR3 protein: CASSGESYEQYF; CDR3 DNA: TGCGCCAGCAGCGGGGAGTCCTACGAGCAGTACTTC
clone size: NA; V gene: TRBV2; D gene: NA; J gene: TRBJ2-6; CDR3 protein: CASLGLRGANVLTF; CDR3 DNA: TGTGCCAGCCTGGGGCTGCGTGGGGCCAACGTCCTGACTTTC
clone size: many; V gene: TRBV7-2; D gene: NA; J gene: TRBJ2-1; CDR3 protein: CASSFAPTGDEQFF; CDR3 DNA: TGTGCCAGCAGCTTCGCGCCTACGGGGGATGAGCAGTTCTTC
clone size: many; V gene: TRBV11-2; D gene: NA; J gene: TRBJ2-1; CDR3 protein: CASSLKVFSYNEQFF; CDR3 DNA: TGTGCCAGCAGCCTAAAGGTGTTCTCCTACAATGAGCAGTTCTTC
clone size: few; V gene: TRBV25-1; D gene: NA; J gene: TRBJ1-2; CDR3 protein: CASSTRDLWNGYTF; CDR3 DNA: TGTGCCAGCAGTACCCGGGACCTATGGAATGGCTACACCTTC
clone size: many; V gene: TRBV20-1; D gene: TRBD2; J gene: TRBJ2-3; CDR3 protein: CSARENAGGVTDTQYF; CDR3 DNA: TGCAGTGCTAGAGAGAATGCGGGAGGAGTCACAGATACGCAGTATTTT
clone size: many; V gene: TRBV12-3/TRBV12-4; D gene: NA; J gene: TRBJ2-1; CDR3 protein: CASSFGGGRAEQFF; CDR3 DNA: TGTGCCAGCAGTTTTGGTGGGGGCCGGGCTGAGCAGTTCTTC
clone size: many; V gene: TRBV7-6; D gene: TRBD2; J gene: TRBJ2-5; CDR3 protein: CASSLSDGRETQYF; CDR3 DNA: TGTGCCAGCAGCTTATCGGACGGGAGGGAGACCCAGTACTTC
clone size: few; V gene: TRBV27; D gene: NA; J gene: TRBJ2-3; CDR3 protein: CASSPARNTDTQYF; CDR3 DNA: TGTGCCAGCAGTCCGGCCCGAAACACAGATACGCAGTATTTT
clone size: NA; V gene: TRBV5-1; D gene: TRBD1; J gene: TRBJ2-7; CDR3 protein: CASSGEQGSWREQYF; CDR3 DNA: TGCGCCAGCAGCGGGGAACAGGGGAGTTGGCGGGAGCAGTACTTC
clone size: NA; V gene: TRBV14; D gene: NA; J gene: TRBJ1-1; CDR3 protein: CASSQELGMGTEAFF; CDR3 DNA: TGTGCCAGCAGCCAAGAATTGGGGATGGGCACTGAAGCTTTCTTT
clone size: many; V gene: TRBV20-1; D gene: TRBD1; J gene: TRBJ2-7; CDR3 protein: CSAGDRAGGEQYF; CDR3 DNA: TGCAGTGCCGGGGACAGGGCCGGGGGCGAGCAGTACTTC
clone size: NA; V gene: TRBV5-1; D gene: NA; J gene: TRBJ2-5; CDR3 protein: CASSLGDTLGETQYF; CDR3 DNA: TGCGCCAGCAGCTTGGGGGACACCCTAGGAGAGACCCAGTACTTC
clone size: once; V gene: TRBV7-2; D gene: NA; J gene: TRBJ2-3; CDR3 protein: CASATGRSTDTQYF; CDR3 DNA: TGTGCCAGCGCCACAGGTCGGAGCACAGATACGCAGTATTTT
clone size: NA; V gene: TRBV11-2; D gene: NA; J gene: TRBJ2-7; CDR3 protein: CASSFGSYNEQYF; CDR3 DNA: TGTGCCAGCAGCTTTGGCAGTTACAATGAGCAGTACTTC
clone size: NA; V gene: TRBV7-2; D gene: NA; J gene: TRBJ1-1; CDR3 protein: CASRTPAMNTEAFF; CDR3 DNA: TGTGCCAGCAGAACCCCAGCTATGAACACTGAAGCTTTCTTT
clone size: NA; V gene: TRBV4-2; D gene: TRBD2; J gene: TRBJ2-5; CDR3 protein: CASSQGPAGGSQETQYF; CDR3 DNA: TGTGCCAGCAGCCAAGGTCCGGCGGGGGGCTCACAAGAGACCCAGTACTTC
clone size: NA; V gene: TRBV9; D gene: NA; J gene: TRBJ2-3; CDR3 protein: CASSVVGGQDTQYF; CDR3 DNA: TGTGCCAGCAGCGTAGTTGGAGGGCAAGATACGCAGTATTTT
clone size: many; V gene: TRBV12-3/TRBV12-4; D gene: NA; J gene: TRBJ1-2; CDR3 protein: CASSSLTEVGYGYTF; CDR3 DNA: TGTGCCAGCAGTTCCCTGACAGAGGTGGGATATGGCTACACCTTC
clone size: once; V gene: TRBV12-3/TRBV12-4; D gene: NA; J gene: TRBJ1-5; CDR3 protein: CVSRMTADAYQPQHF; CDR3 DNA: TGTGTCAGCAGAATGACTGCCGACGCCTATCAGCCCCAGCATTTT
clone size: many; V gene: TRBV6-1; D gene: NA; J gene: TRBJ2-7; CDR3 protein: CASSASYYGHEQYF; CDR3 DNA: TGTGCCAGCAGTGCGAGCTACTATGGCCACGAGCAGTACTTC
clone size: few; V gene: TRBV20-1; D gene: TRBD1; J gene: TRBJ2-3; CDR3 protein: CSARGTGDRSRTDTQYF; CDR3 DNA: TGCAGTGCTAGAGGGACAGGTGATCGAAGTCGCACAGATACGCAGTATTTT
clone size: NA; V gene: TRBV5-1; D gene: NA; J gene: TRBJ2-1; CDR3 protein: CASSSIGSPAYNEQFF; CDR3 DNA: TGCGCCAGCAGCTCAATAGGCTCCCCGGCCTACAATGAGCAGTTCTTC
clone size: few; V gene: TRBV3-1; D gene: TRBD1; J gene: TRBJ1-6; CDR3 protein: CASSQGGQGNSPLHF; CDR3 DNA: TGTGCCAGCAGCCAAGGGGGACAGGGTAATTCACCCCTCCACTTT
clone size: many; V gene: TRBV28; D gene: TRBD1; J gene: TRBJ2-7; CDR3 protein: CASVEGQGFYEQYF; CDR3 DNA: TGTGCCAGCGTAGAAGGACAGGGGTTCTACGAGCAGTACTTC
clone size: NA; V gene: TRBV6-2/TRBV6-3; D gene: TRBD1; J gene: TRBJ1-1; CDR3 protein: CASRGTGKVSEAFF; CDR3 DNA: TGTGCCAGCAGGGGGACAGGGAAGGTCTCTGAAGCTTTCTTT
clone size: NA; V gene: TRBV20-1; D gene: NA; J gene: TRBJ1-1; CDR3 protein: CSAGGKGGISMNTEAFF; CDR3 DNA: TGCAGTGCTGGGGGTAAAGGGGGGATTTCTATGAACACTGAAGCTTTCTTT
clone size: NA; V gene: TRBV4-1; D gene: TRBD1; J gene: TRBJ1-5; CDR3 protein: CASSQPSGTGDQPQHF; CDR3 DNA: TGCGCCAGCAGCCAACCGAGCGGGACAGGGGATCAGCCCCAGCATTTT
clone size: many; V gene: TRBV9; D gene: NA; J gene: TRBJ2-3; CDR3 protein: CASSVGQGGRTDTQYF; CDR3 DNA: TGTGCCAGCAGCGTAGGGCAGGGAGGTCGCACAGATACGCAGTATTTT
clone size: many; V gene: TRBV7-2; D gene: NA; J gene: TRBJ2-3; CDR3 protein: CASSLFGESTDTQYF; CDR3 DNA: TGTGCCAGCAGCTTATTCGGAGAGAGCACAGATACGCAGTATTTT
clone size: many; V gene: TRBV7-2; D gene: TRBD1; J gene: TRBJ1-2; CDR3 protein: CASTLGQESYGYTF; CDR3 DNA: TGTGCCAGCACCTTGGGACAGGAGTCCTATGGCTACACCTTC
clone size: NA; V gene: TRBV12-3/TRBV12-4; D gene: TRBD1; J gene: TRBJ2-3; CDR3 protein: CASSLDRVNTDTQYF; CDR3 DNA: TGTGCCAGCAGTCTAGACAGGGTGAACACAGATACGCAATATTTT
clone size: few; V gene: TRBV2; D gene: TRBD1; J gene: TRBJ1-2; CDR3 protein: CARGAPGQGARANYGYTF; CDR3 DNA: TGTGCCAGAGGGGCACCGGGACAGGGGGCGCGGGCTAACTATGGCTACACCTTC
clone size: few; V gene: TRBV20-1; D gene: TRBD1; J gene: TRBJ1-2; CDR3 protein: CSAREGQGVPRYTF; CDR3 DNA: TGCAGTGCTAGAGAGGGACAGGGGGTCCCTCGCTACACCTTC
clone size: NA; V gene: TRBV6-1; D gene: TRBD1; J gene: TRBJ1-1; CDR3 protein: CASSPDREGWTFF; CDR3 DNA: TGTGCCAGCAGTCCCGACAGGGAGGGATGGACTTTCTTT
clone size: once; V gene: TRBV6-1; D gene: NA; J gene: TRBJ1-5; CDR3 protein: CASNDMGGNQPQHF; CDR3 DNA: TGTGCCAGCAATGACATGGGGGGCAATCAGCCCCAGCATTTT
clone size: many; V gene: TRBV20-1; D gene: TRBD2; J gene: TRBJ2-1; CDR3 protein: CSASTGLAFEQFF; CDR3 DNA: TGCAGTGCTAGTACGGGACTAGCGTTTGAGCAGTTCTTC
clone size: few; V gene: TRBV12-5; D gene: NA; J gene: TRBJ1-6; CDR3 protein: CASGLDSSPLHF; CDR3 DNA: TGTGCTAGTGGTTTGGATTCATCACCCCTCCACTTT
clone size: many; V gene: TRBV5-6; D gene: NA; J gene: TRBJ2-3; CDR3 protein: CASTKTGFGTDTQYF; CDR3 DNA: TGTGCCAGCACCAAAACAGGGTTCGGCACAGATACGCAGTATTTT
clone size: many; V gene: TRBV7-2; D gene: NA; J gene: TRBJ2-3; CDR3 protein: CASSLGWDTQYF; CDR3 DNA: TGTGCCAGCAGCTTAGGGTGGGATACGCAGTATTTT
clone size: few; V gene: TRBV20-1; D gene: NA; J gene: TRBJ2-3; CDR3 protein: CSARGQQSTDTQYF; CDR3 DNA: TGCAGTGCTAGAGGGCAGCAATCCACAGATACGCAGTATTTT
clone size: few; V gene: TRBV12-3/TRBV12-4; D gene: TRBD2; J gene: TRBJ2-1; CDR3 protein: CASSLSTSGSYEQFF; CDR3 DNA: TGTGCCAGCAGTTTATCGACTAGCGGTTCCTACGAGCAGTTCTTC
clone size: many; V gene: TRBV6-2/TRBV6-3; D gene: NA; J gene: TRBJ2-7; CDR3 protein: CASSYDGTAREQYF; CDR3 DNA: TGTGCCAGCAGTTACGACGGGACGGCGCGCGAGCAGTACTTC
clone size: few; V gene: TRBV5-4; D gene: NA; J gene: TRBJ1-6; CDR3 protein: CASSFRRGWNSPLHF; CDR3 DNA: TGTGCCAGCAGCTTTCGCAGGGGTTGGAATTCACCCCTCCACTTT
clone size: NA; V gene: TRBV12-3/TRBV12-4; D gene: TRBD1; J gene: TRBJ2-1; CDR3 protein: CASRSAGTESYNEQFF; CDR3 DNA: TGTGCCAGCAGGTCAGCCGGGACAGAGAGTTACAATGAGCAGTTCTTC
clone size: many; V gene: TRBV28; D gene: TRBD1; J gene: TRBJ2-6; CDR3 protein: CASGLQGAGANVLTF; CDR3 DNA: TGTGCCAGCGGCTTACAGGGGGCTGGGGCCAACGTCCTGACTTTC
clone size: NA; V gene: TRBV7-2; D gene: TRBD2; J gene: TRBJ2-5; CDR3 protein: CASSRTSLRPQETQYF; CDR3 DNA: TGTGCCAGCAGCCGGACTAGCCTCCGACCCCAAGAGACCCAGTACTTC
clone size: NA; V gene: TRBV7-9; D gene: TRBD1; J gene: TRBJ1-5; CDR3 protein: CASSLDEGAGQPQHF; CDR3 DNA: TGTGCCAGCAGCTTAGATGAGGGGGCCGGTCAGCCCCAGCATTTT
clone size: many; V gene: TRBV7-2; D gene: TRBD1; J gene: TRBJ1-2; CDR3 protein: CASRLTGARGYTF; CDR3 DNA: TGTGCCAGCAGACTTACAGGGGCGCGAGGCTACACCTTC
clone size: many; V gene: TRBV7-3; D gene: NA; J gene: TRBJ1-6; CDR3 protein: CASSLTPGPAGSPLHF; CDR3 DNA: TGTGCCAGCAGCTTAACGCCAGGGCCGGCCGGATCACCCCTCCACTTT
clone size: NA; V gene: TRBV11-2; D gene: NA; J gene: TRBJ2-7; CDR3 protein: CVNSRSDRSYEQYF; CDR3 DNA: TGTGTCAACAGCCGTTCGGACCGTTCCTACGAGCAGTACTTC